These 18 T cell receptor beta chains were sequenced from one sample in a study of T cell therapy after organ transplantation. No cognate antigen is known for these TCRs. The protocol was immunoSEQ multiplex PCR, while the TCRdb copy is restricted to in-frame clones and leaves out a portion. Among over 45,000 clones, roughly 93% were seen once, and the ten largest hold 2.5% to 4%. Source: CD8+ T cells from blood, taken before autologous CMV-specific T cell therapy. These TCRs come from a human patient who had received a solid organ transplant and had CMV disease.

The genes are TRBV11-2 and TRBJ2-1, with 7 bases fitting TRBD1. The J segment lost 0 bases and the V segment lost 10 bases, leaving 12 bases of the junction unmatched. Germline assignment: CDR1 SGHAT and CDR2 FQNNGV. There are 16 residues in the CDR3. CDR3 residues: CATIERQGRSYNEQFF. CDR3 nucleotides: TGTGCCACCATAGAACGACAGGGACGCTCCTACAATGAGCAGTTCTTC. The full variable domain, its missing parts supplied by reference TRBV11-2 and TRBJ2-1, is EAGVAQSPRYKIIEKRQSVAFWCNPISGHATLYWYQQILGQGPKLLIQFQNNGVVDDSQLPKDRFSAERLKGVDSTLKIQPAKLEDSAVYLCATIERQGRSYNEQFFGPGTRLTVL.

The CDR3 nucleotides read TGTGCCAGCAGTGATATAAGGGAGGGGATCTACGAGCAGTACTTC. Residues: CASSDIREGIYEQYF. This chain joins TRBV6-1 and TRBJ2-7, with TRBD2 matching 7 bases. CDR1 MNHNS and CDR2 SASEGT come from the germline V gene. The CDR3 contains 15 residues. The V and J ends lost 3 bases and 3 bases, in that order; junction bases with no gene match: 8.

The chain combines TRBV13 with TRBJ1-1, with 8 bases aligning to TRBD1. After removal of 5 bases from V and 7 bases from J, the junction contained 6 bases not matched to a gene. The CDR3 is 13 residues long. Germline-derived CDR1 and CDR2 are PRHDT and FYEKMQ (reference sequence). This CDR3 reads CASSPDRVGEAFF. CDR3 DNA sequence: TGTGCCAGCAGCCCGGACAGGGTGGGTGAAGCTTTCTTT.

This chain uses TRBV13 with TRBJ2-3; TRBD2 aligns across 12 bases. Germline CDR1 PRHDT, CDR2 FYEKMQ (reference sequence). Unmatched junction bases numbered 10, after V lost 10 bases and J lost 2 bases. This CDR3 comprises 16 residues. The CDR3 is CATRDLAGGDTDTQYF. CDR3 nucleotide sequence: TGTGCCACCCGAGACCTAGCGGGAGGGGACACAGATACGCAGTATTTT.

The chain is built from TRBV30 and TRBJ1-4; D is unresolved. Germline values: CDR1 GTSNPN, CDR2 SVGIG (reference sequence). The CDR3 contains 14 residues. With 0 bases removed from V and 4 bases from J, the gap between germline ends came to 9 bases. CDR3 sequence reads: CAWSVGNNNEKLFF. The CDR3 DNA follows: TGTGCCTGGAGTGTGGGAAATAATAATGAAAAACTGTTTTTT.

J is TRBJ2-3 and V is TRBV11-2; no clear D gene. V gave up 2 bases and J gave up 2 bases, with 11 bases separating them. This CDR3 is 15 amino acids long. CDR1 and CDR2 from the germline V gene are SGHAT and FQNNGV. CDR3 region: CASSLLKSDTDTQYF. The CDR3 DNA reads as TGTGCCAGCAGCTTACTCAAATCGGACACAGATACGCAGTATTTT.

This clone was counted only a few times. The CDR3 spells CASSLDIVNSPLHF. The CDR3 DNA reads TGTGCCAGCAGCTTGGACATTGTAAATTCACCCCTCCACTTT. The chain joins TRBV5-4 to TRBJ1-6; D is unclear. This CDR3 is built from 14 residues. Germline CDR1 SGHNT, CDR2 YYREEE (reference sequence). The ends were cut back, 0 bases at V and 7 bases at J, with 8 bases in the middle.

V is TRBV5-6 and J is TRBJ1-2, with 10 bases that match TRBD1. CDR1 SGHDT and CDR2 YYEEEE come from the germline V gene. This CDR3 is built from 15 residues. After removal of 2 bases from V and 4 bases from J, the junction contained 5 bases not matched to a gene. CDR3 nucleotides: TGTGCCAGCAGCTTCGGACAGGGGGTCCCCTATGGCTACACCTTC. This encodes CASSFGQGVPYGYTF. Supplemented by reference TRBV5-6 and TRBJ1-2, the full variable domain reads DAGVTQSPTHLIKTRGQQVTLRCSPKSGHDTVSWYQQALGQGPQFIFQYYEEEERQRGNFPDRFSGHQFPNYSSELNVNALLLGDSALYLCASSFGQGVPYGYTFGSGTRLTVV.

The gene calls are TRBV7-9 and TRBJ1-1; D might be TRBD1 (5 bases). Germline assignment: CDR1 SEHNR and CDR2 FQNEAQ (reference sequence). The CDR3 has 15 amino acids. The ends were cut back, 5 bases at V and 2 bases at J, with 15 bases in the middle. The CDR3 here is CASSRRGKFNTEAFF. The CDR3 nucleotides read TGTGCCAGCAGCCGGCGGGGGAAGTTCAACACTGAAGCTTTCTTT.

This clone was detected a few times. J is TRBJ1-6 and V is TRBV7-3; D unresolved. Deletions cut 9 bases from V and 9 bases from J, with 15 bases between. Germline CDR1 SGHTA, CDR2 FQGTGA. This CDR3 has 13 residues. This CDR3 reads CARNFSYSSPLHF. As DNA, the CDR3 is TGTGCCAGAAACTTTTCCTACAGTTCACCCCTCCACTTT. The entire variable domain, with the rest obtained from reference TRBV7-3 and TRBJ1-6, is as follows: GAGVSQTPSNKVTEKGKYVELRCDPISGHTALYWYRQSLGQGPEFLIYFQGTGAADDSGLPNDRFFAVRPEGSVSTLKIQRTERGDSAVYLCARNFSYSSPLHFGNGTRLTVT.

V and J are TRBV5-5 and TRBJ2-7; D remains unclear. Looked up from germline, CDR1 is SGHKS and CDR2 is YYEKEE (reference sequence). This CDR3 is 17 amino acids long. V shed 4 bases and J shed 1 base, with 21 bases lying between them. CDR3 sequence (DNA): TGTGCCAGCAGCCTCGGTCGTCATCACAGACTTTCCTACGAGCAGTACTTC. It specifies CASSLGRHHRLSYEQYF. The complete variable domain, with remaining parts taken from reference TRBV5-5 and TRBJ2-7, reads DAGVTQSPTHLIKTRGQQVTLRCSPISGHKSVSWYQQVLGQGPQFIFQYYEKEERGRGNFPDRFSARQFPNYSSELNVNALLLGDSALYLCASSLGRHHRLSYEQYFGPGTRLTVT.

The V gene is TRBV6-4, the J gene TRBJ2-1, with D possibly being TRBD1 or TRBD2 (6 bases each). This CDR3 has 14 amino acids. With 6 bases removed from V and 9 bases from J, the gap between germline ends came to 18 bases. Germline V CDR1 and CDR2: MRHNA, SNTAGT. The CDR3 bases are TGTGCCAGCAGCCAAATGGGGGCGCGGGGTGAGCAGTTCTTC. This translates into CASSQMGARGEQFF.

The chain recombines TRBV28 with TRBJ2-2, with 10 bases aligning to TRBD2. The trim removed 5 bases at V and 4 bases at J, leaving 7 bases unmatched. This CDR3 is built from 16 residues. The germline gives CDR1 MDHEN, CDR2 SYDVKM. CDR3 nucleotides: TGTGCCAGCAGTCTCCTAGCGGGAGCGATCACCGGGGAGCTGTTTTTT. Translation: CASSLLAGAITGELFF.

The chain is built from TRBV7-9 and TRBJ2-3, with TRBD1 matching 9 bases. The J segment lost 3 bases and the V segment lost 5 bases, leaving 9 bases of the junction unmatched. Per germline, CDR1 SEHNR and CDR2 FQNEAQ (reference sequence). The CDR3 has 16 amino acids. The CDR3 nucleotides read TGTGCCAGCAGCCCAAGGGACAGGGAATTAACAGATACGCAGTATTTT. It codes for CASSPRDRELTDTQYF.

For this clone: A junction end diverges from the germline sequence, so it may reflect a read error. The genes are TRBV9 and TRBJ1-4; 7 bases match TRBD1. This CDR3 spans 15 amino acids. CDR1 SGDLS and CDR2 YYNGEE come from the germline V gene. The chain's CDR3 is CASSVTGTANKKLFF. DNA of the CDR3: TGTGCCAGCAGCGTAACCGGGACAGCTAATAAAAAACTGTTTTTT.

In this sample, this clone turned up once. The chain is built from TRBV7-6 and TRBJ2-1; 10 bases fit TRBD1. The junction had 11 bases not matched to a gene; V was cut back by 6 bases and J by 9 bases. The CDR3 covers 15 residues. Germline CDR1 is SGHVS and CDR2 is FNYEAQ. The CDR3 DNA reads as TGTGCCAGCAGGCCCTGGGACAGGGGAATAGGTGAGCAGTTCTTC. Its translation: CASRPWDRGIGEQFF. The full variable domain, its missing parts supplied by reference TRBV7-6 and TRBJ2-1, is GAGVSQSPRYKVTKRGQDVALRCDPISGHVSLYWYRQALGQGPEFLTYFNYEAQQDKSGLPNDRFSAERPEGSISTLTIQRTEQRDSAMYRCASRPWDRGIGEQFFGPGTRLTVL.

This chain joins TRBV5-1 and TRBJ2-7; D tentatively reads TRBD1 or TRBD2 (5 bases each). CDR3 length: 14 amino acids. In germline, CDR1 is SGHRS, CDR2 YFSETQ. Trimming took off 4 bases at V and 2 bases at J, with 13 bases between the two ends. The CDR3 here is CASSVRDRPYEQYF. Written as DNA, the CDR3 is TGCGCCAGCAGCGTGAGGGACCGACCCTACGAGCAGTACTTC.

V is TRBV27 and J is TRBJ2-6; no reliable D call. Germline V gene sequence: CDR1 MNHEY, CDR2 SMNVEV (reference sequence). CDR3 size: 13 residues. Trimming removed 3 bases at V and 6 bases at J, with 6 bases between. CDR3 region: CASSLGAANVLTF. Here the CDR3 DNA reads TGTGCCAGCAGTTTGGGCGCGGCCAACGTCCTGACTTTC.